This T cell receptor beta chain comes out of a study of T cell clonotyping in hematopoietic cell transplantation. The CDR3 sequence is 14 residues long. Between the trimmed V and J ends, which lost 2 bases and 7 bases, there was a span of 9 bases. Germline lookup yields CDR1 MDHEN and CDR2 SYDVKM. Study observations and caveats: Few recipient clonotypes overlapped donors; over 95% were de novo at given depth.

The data were produced by immunoSEQ multiplex PCR, yet TCRdb's version contains in-frame clones alone and is incomplete. The data contain some 40,000 clones, roughly 92% of them seen just once; the ten biggest clones take up around 0.85%. Regarding this clone: The antigen is not known.

This clonotype originated in a woman aged 50 to 60 in good health. Some clones in this sample may be carry-over from other donors' samples. V gene TRBV28 combines with J gene TRBJ1-6; D unclear. Material: peripheral blood mononuclear cells. DNA for the CDR3: TGTGCCAGCAGTTTACCCCCGAAAAATTCACCCCTCCACTTT. Translating gives CASSLPPKNSPLHF.